Listed here are 17 T cell receptor beta chains from one sample, sequenced in a study of cytomegalovirus exposure and HLA in healthy donors. 60 Vbeta and 13 Jbeta primers were used in PCR. The assay was immunoSEQ multiplex PCR, and TCRdb's table has in-frame clones only and misses some. The sample yields 90,000 to 130,000 clones, approximately 70% seen once. Input material: PBMCs. The receptor set was obtained from a young man in good health and CMV-seropositive.

In this sample, this clone turned up a few times. The gene calls are TRBV14 and TRBJ1-2, with D tentatively TRBD1 (6 bases). Trimming cost V 4 bases and J 4 bases, with 16 bases left between them. The CDR3 runs 15 residues. CDR1 SGHDN and CDR2 FVKESK come from the germline V gene. The CDR3 DNA reads as TGTGCCAGCAGCCCGCTCAGGGGCGAGATCTATGGCTACACCTTC. Translated: CASSPLRGEIYGYTF.

This clone was seen more than once but under ten times. The genes are TRBV27 and TRBJ2-7; 12 nucleotides agree with TRBD2. The CDR3 is 17 amino acids. After removal of 5 bases from V and 5 bases from J, the junction contained 13 bases not matched to a gene. Germline V gives CDR1 MNHEY, CDR2 SMNVEV (reference sequence). The CDR3 sequence is CASSPRTSGIEHNEQYV. Written as DNA, the CDR3 is TGTGCCAGCAGTCCTCGGACTAGCGGGATAGAGCATAACGAGCAGTACGTC.

J is TRBJ1-2 and V is TRBV4-1; D may be TRBD1 (5 bases). This CDR3 contains 12 residues. CDR1 is MGHRA and CDR2 is YSYEKL in the germline V gene. V lost 1 base, J lost 11 bases, and 11 bases lay in between. CDR3: CASSQGLAGYTF. The CDR3 coding sequence is TGCGCCAGCAGCCAAGGTCTTGCAGGGTACACCTTC.

V and J are TRBV29-1 and TRBJ2-1; 7 positions agree with TRBD1. The CDR3 sequence is 13 residues long. J gave up 4 bases and V 3 bases, and 3 bases lay outside the gene matches. Germline assignment: CDR1 SQVTM and CDR2 ANQGSEA. The CDR3 sequence is CSVEDRLYNEQFF. CDR3 sequence (DNA): TGCAGCGTTGAGGACAGGCTTTACAATGAGCAGTTCTTC.

This sequence joins TRBV27 and TRBJ2-3, with D perhaps TRBD1 (6 bases). Deletions cut 6 bases from V and 3 bases from J, with 13 bases between. Germline CDR1 is MNHEY and CDR2 is SMNVEV (reference sequence). This CDR3 is 14 amino acids long. Written as DNA, the CDR3 is TGTGCCAGCAGCTCACTTGACAGGACAGATACGCAGTATTTT. Protein product: CASSSLDRTDTQYF.

V gene TRBV9 combines with J gene TRBJ1-1, with a weak D call TRBD1 (5 bases). Looked up from germline, CDR1 is SGDLS and CDR2 is YYNGEE. CDR3 size: 13 residues. V lost 4 bases and J lost 3, with 10 bases in between. The CDR3 coding sequence is TGTGCCAGCAGCCTTAGGGGTGACACTGAAGCTTTCTTT. Its protein is CASSLRGDTEAFF. The whole variable domain, filled in from reference TRBV9 and TRBJ1-1, reads DSGVTQTPKHLITATGQRVTLRCSPRSGDLSVYWYQQSLDQGLQFLIQYYNGEERAKGNILERFSAQQFPDLHSELNLSSLELGDSALYFCASSLRGDTEAFFGQGTRLTVV.

This chain uses TRBV7-3 with TRBJ2-3; D perhaps matches TRBD2 (6 bases). This CDR3 spans 16 amino acids. Germline V CDR1 and CDR2: SGHTA, FQGTGA. V was shortened by 5 bases and J by 1 base, with 16 bases between the two germline ends. The chain's CDR3 is CASSPAGSGRTDTQYF. The CDR3 DNA sequence: TGTGCCAGCAGCCCCGCGGGCAGCGGGCGCACAGATACGCAGTATTTT.

This clone has a single count. The chain uses TRBV5-1 and TRBJ2-3, with 16 bases aligning to TRBD2. CDR3 length: 18 residues. Trimming cost V 0 bases and J 3 bases; bases outside gene matches: 4. Germline CDR1 reads SGHRS; CDR2 reads YFSETQ. CDR3 amino acids: CASSLGTGLAGGTDTQYF. The CDR3 region has the DNA TGCGCCAGCAGCTTGGGGACGGGACTAGCGGGGGGGACAGATACGCAGTATTTT.

The rearrangement links TRBV6-5 to TRBJ2-7; TRBD2 is a possible D gene (5 bases). Trimming shortened V by 8 bases and J by 2 bases, and 10 bases separated the two germline ends. Germline V lookup: CDR1 MNHEY, CDR2 SVGAGI. The CDR3 loop spans 12 amino acids. CDR3 protein: CASSDGTYEQYF. CDR3 sequence (DNA): TGTGCCAGCTCGGACGGGACCTACGAGCAGTACTTC.

This clone was recorded once. This rearrangement joins TRBV7-6 to TRBJ1-4, with TRBD1 identical over 8 bases. V trimming: 5 bases; J trimming: 6 bases; junction bases outside the gene matches: 5. Per the germline V gene, CDR1 is SGHVS and CDR2 is FNYEAQ. This CDR3 is 14 amino acids long. The CDR3 DNA reads as TGTGCCAGCAGCCCAGGGGGCTATGATGAAAAACTGTTTTTT. Translated: CASSPGGYDEKLFF.

The table lists this clone with a few counts. V gene TRBV27 combines with J gene TRBJ2-3, with TRBD2 matching 12 bases. Germline lookup yields CDR1 MNHEY and CDR2 SMNVEV (reference sequence). The CDR3 is 20 residues long. V gave up 2 bases and J gave up 0 bases; unmatched junction bases: 12. The CDR3 sequence: CASSLAWTSGITLSTDTQYF. CDR3 sequence (DNA): TGTGCCAGCAGTTTAGCCTGGACTAGCGGGATTACTCTTAGCACAGATACGCAGTATTTT.

The chain joins TRBV30 to TRBJ1-2; possible D gene TRBD1, 5 bases. Germline V gene data show CDR1 as GTSNPN and CDR2 as SVGIG (reference sequence). The CDR3 length is 15 residues. Trimming took 8 bases from V and 0 from J, leaving 19 bases between them. CDR3 region: CALETHGGANYGYTF. Here the CDR3 DNA reads TGTGCCCTGGAAACCCACGGAGGGGCTAACTATGGCTACACCTTC.

This chain connects TRBV5-6 to TRBJ2-7, with 7 bases that match TRBD1. J was trimmed by 2 bases and V by 1 base; bases with no gene match: 9. CDR3 size: 16 residues. CDR1 and CDR2 from the germline V gene are SGHDT and YYEEEE. The DNA for the CDR3 is TGTGCCAGCAGCTTGTGGGTGACAGGGACCCCCTACGAGCAGTACTTC. Translated, it gives CASSLWVTGTPYEQYF.

The CDR3 DNA sequence: TGTGCCAGCAGTCGACAGGGGGCGGGTGGCTACACCTTC. This translates into CASSRQGAGGYTF. This chain links TRBV2 with TRBJ1-2, with 10 bases that match TRBD1. CDR3 length: 13 amino acids. Germline values: CDR1 SNHLY, CDR2 FYNNEI. V was clipped by 5 bases and J by 7 bases; unmatched bases: 4.

The chain employs TRBV5-1 and TRBJ1-2; 8 bases line up with TRBD1. The V and J ends lost 3 bases and 6 bases, in that order; junction bases with no gene match: 10. This CDR3 comprises 15 residues. Germline CDR1 reads SGHRS; CDR2 reads YFSETQ. CDR3 sequence reads: CASSSIVGTGDGYTF. Here the CDR3 DNA reads TGCGCCAGCAGCTCGATTGTAGGGACAGGCGATGGCTACACCTTC.

The genes are TRBV5-1 and TRBJ2-3, with D maybe TRBD2 (6 bases). The CDR3 runs 16 residues. In germline, CDR1 is SGHRS, CDR2 YFSETQ. Deletions cut 0 bases from V and 0 bases from J, with 11 bases between. The CDR3 region has the DNA TGCGCCAGCAGCTTGGCCAGGCGGGGTAGCACAGATACGCAGTATTTT. Translating gives CASSLARRGSTDTQYF.

The chain is built from TRBV7-2 and TRBJ2-4, with 9 bases aligning to TRBD1. CDR1 and CDR2 from the germline V gene are SGHTA and FQGNSA. The CDR3 covers 18 residues. J was trimmed by 0 bases and V by 5 bases; bases with no gene match: 11. The CDR3 sequence is CASSPWTGAALAKNIQYF. The CDR3 DNA is TGTGCCAGCAGCCCCTGGACAGGGGCCGCACTAGCCAAAAACATTCAGTACTTC. The full variable domain, rest sourced from reference TRBV7-2 and TRBJ2-4, is GAGVSQSPSNKVTEKGKDVELRCDPISGHTALYWYRQSLGQGLEFLIYFQGNSAPDKSGLPSDRFSAERTGGSVSTLTIQRTQQEDSAVYLCASSPWTGAALAKNIQYFGAGTRLSVL.